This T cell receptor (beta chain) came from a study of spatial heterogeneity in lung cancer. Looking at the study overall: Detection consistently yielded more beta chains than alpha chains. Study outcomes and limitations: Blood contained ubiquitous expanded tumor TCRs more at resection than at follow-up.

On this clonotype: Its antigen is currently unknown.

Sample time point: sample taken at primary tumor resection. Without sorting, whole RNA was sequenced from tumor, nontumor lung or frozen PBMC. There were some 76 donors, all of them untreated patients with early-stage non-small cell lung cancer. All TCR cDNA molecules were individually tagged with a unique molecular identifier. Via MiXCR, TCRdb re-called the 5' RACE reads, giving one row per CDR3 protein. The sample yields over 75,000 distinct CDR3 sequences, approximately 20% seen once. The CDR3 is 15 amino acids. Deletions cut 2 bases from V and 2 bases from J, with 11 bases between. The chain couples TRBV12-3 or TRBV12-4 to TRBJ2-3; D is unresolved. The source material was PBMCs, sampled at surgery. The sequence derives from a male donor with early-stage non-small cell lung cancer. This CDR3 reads CASSLRGPHTDTQYF. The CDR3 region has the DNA TGTGCCAGCAGTTTACGAGGCCCACACACAGATACGCAGTATTTT.